The 29 T cell receptor beta chains reported below all come from one sample, sequenced in a study of blood T cell repertoires in COVID-19. Profiled with immunoSEQ multiplex PCR; TCRdb holds only in-frame clones, not every one. The table has over 250,000 clones, roughly four fifths seen once; the top ten hold around a tenth. Sequences were obtained from peripheral blood. The source of these receptors is a woman aged 45-65 years who had recovered from COVID-19.

The chain is built from TRBV24-1 and TRBJ1-2; the D is unclear. The CDR3 covers 14 residues. Trimming cost V 0 bases and J 1 base, with 5 bases left between them. Looked up from germline, CDR1 is KGHDR and CDR2 is SFDVKD. The CDR3 loop reads CATSDLTDNYGYTF. In DNA form, the CDR3 reads TGTGCCACCAGTGATTTGACAGATAACTATGGCTACACCTTC.

The V gene is TRBV6-5, the J gene TRBJ2-7; tentatively, D is TRBD1 (6 bases). Germline CDR1 is MNHEY and CDR2 is SVGAGI. This CDR3 spans 14 amino acids. The V and J ends lost 4 bases and 4 bases respectively, with 14 bases between them. CDR3 amino acids: CASSSLDRGYEQYF. In DNA form, the CDR3 reads TGTGCCAGCAGTTCTTTGGACAGAGGTTACGAGCAGTACTTC.

The genes are TRBV18 and TRBJ2-7, with D possibly being TRBD1 (7 bases). With 0 bases removed from V and 2 bases from J, the gap between germline ends came to 11 bases. The germline V gene encodes CDR1 KGHSH and CDR2 LQKENI. CDR3 length equals 15 residues. This CDR3 is CASSPPQGGPYEQYF. CDR3 in DNA: TGTGCCAGCTCACCACCTCAGGGGGGACCCTACGAGCAGTACTTC.

The CDR3: CASSRDRGTAGARETQYF. The CDR3 bases are TGTGCCAGCAGCCGGGACAGGGGAACAGCGGGAGCTCGGGAGACCCAGTACTTC. The chain carries TRBV5-8 and TRBJ2-5; TRBD1 aligns across 10 bases. CDR1 is SGHTS, CDR2 YDEGEE, per germline. V shed 4 bases, J shed 5 bases, and the junction held 17 bases outside the gene matches. This CDR3 has 18 residues. Full variable domain (rest looked up from reference TRBV5-8 and TRBJ2-5): EAGVTQSPTHLIKTRGQQATLRCSPISGHTSVYWYQQALGLGLQFLLWYDEGEERNRGNFPPRFSGRQFPNYSSELNVNALELEDSALYLCASSRDRGTAGARETQYFGPGTRLLVL.

This clone was counted only a few times. The chain recombines TRBV27 with TRBJ2-1; 7 bases line up with TRBD2. Germline trimming cut 5 bases from V and 7 bases from J; bases unmatched to any gene: 8. Looked up from germline, CDR1 is MNHEY and CDR2 is SMNVEV (reference sequence). This CDR3 comprises 14 residues. Here the CDR3 DNA reads TGTGCCAGCAGTCAGGCGGGAGTGGGTAATGAGCAGTTCTTC. This translates into CASSQAGVGNEQFF.

The rearrangement links TRBV11-3 to TRBJ2-3, with D possibly matching TRBD2 (5 bases). The CDR3 has 15 residues. CDR1 and CDR2 (germline): SGHNT, YENEEA. Trimming removed 5 bases from V and 2 bases from J, with 14 bases in between. The CDR3 here is CASSPGLPPTDTQYF. The CDR3 DNA follows: TGTGCCAGCAGCCCCGGACTGCCCCCCACAGATACGCAGTATTTT.

This clone was seen a few times. The gene calls are TRBV6-5 and TRBJ1-6, with 7 bases that match TRBD1. This CDR3 has 16 amino acids. Germline V gene data show CDR1 as MNHEY and CDR2 as SVGAGI. V was clipped by 0 bases and J by 8 bases; unmatched bases: 7. The DNA of the CDR3 is TGTGCCAGCAGTTACTCGAGAGGGGGCTCTCATTCACCCCTCCACTTT. It yields the protein CASSYSRGGSHSPLHF.

The J gene is TRBJ2-3, the V gene TRBV6-6, with D uncertain. This CDR3 is 14 amino acids long. From germline, CDR1 is MNHNY and CDR2 SVGAGI (reference sequence). The V end was cut by 4 bases, the J end by 5 bases, with 13 bases between. CDR3 sequence (DNA): TGTGCCAGCAGTTCTTATGAGTTTGGAGATACGCAGTATTTT. Protein sequence: CASSSYEFGDTQYF.

The J gene is TRBJ2-7, the V gene TRBV3-1 (or the pseudogene TRBV3-2); D is uncertain. Germline V gene lookup returns CDR1 LGHDT and CDR2 YNNKEL (reference sequence). This CDR3 comprises 14 residues. V lost 2 bases to trimming and J lost 6 bases, with 14 bases between them. CDR3: CASSQNVDTAEQYF. The DNA of the CDR3 is TGTGCCAGCAGCCAAAACGTTGACACCGCCGAGCAGTACTTC.

V is TRBV6-5 and J is TRBJ2-1; 8 bases map to TRBD1. Germline lookup yields CDR1 MNHEY and CDR2 SVGAGI. This CDR3 has 15 amino acids. The V and J ends lost 0 bases and 8 bases, in that order; junction bases with no gene match: 6. CDR3 bases: TGTGCCAGCAGTTACTCGAGAGCAGGGGGCTATGAGCAGTTCTTC. Its translation: CASSYSRAGGYEQFF.

The chain couples TRBV24-1 to TRBJ2-7, with no clear D. CDR1 KGHDR and CDR2 SFDVKD come from the germline V gene. V lost 3 bases and J lost 4, with 6 bases in between. CDR3 length: 12 residues. CDR3 amino acids: CATSDQTYEQYF. CDR3 nucleotide sequence: TGTGCCACCAGTGATCAAACATACGAGCAGTACTTC.

The chain combines TRBV28 with TRBJ1-2, with no clear D. This CDR3 is built from 13 residues. The V gene's germline CDR1 is MDHEN and CDR2 SYDVKM. V was pared by 3 bases and J by 7 bases, with 12 bases between. The CDR3 protein is CASSFPSVSGYTF. The DNA of the CDR3 is TGTGCCAGCAGTTTCCCTTCAGTAAGTGGCTACACCTTC.

CDR3 in DNA: TGTGCCACCAGTGATCCGGGACAGGTCTATGGCTACACCTTC. Encoded protein: CATSDPGQVYGYTF. This chain joins TRBV24-1 and TRBJ1-2, with TRBD1 matching 8 bases. J gave up 4 bases and V 3 bases, and 3 bases lay outside the gene matches. The germline gives CDR1 KGHDR, CDR2 SFDVKD. The CDR3 extends over 14 amino acids.

This clone showed up just a few times. J is TRBJ1-2 and V is TRBV9; D possibly corresponds to TRBD1 (5 bases). The germline V and J ends were trimmed by 2 bases and 4 bases, with 12 bases remaining between them. CDR3 length: 14 amino acids. The V gene's germline CDR1 is SGDLS and CDR2 YYNGEE. The CDR3 reads CASSVTGSGYGYTF. Written as DNA, the CDR3 is TGTGCCAGCAGCGTCACAGGTTCAGGCTATGGCTACACCTTC. Drawing the rest from reference TRBV9 and TRBJ1-2, the complete variable domain is DSGVTQTPKHLITATGQRVTLRCSPRSGDLSVYWYQQSLDQGLQFLIQYYNGEERAKGNILERFSAQQFPDLHSELNLSSLELGDSALYFCASSVTGSGYGYTFGSGTRLTVV.

This sequence joins TRBV5-1 and TRBJ2-4; 9 bases agree with TRBD1. V shed 2 bases and J 2 bases; nucleotides not matched to a gene: 5. The CDR3 has 16 residues. Per germline, CDR1 SGHRS and CDR2 YFSETQ. In DNA, the CDR3 is TGCGCCAGCAGCTTCGGGACAGGGCACACCAAAAACATTCAGTACTTC. This gives the protein CASSFGTGHTKNIQYF.

This clone turned up a few times. In DNA, the CDR3 is TGTGCCAGTAGTATTGGAGGGCCTCCAACTGAAGCTTTCTTT. Protein sequence: CASSIGGPPTEAFF. The chain has TRBV19 and TRBJ1-1, with D uncertain. This CDR3 has 14 residues. V dropped 3 bases and J dropped 5 bases, with 13 bases sitting between them. CDR1 and CDR2 from the germline V gene are LNHDA and SQIVND (reference sequence). Full variable domain (remainder filled in from reference TRBV19 and TRBJ1-1): DGGITQSPKYLFRKEGQNVTLSCEQNLNHDAMYWYRQDPGQGLRLIYYSQIVNDFQKGDIAEGYSVSREKKESFPLTVTSAQKNPTAFYLCASSIGGPPTEAFFGQGTRLTVV.

The chain joins TRBV18 to TRBJ2-6, with 10 bases that match TRBD2. V dropped 1 base and J dropped 1; count of bases not matched to a gene: 1. CDR1 KGHSH and CDR2 LQKENI come from the germline V gene. The CDR3 has 17 residues. The CDR3 DNA is TGTGCCAGCTCACCACAGGGACTAGCGTCTGGGGCCAACGTCCTGACTTTC. This sequence encodes CASSPQGLASGANVLTF.

The V and J genes are TRBV2 and TRBJ2-3; D is unresolved. There are 12 residues in the CDR3. Germline V gene sequence: CDR1 SNHLY, CDR2 FYNNEI. Trimming left V 6 bases short and J 4 bases short, with 8 bases between. The CDR3 spells CASRPRADTQYF. The CDR3 nucleotides are TGTGCCAGCAGACCTCGGGCAGATACGCAGTATTTT.

This clone occurred a few times. The chain is built from TRBV10-1 and TRBJ2-1; 8 bases agree with TRBD1. Germline CDR1 reads WNHNN; CDR2 reads SYGVQD (reference sequence). V was clipped by 2 bases and J by 6 bases; unmatched bases: 0. The CDR3 is made up of 13 amino acids. The CDR3 sequence: CASSETGGNEQFF. The CDR3 DNA reads as TGCGCCAGCAGTGAGACAGGGGGCAATGAGCAGTTCTTC.

This chain links TRBV19 with TRBJ2-1; the D gene is possibly TRBD2 (6 bases). Germline CDR1 LNHDA, CDR2 SQIVND (reference sequence). V was cut by 3 bases and J by 9 bases, with 15 bases left in between. This CDR3 contains 14 residues. CDR3 region: CASSMGSGLFEQFF. In DNA, the CDR3 is TGTGCCAGTAGTATGGGGAGCGGGTTATTTGAGCAGTTCTTC.

The CDR3 protein is CASSRGLARLAGELFF. Here the CDR3 DNA reads TGTGCCAGTAGTAGGGGACTAGCTCGTCTCGCCGGGGAGCTGTTTTTT. The V and J genes are TRBV19 and TRBJ2-2; 9 bases are shared with TRBD2. This CDR3 has 16 residues. V was clipped by 4 bases and J by 6 bases; unmatched bases: 9. Looked up from germline, CDR1 is LNHDA and CDR2 is SQIVND (reference sequence). Supplemented by reference TRBV19 and TRBJ2-2, the full variable domain reads DGGITQSPKYLFRKEGQNVTLSCEQNLNHDAMYWYRQDPGQGLRLIYYSQIVNDFQKGDIAEGYSVSREKKESFPLTVTSAQKNPTAFYLCASSRGLARLAGELFFGEGSRLTVL.

This clone was counted a few times. This sequence joins TRBV3-1 (or the pseudogene TRBV3-2) and TRBJ2-3, with 7 bases that match TRBD1. Germline CDR1 LGHDT, CDR2 YNNKEL (reference sequence). CDR3 length: 13 residues. With 0 bases clipped from V and 14 bases from J, the junction kept 8 bases outside the gene matches. In DNA, the CDR3 is TGTGCCAGCAGCCAAGATCTCCGACAGGGCCGGTATTTT. Translated, it gives CASSQDLRQGRYF.

The rearrangement joins TRBV29-1 to TRBJ2-1, with TRBD2 matching 11 bases. Germline V CDR1 and CDR2: SQVTM, ANQGSEA. The CDR3 has 13 amino acids. V lost 8 bases to trimming and J lost 7 bases; unmatched junction nucleotides: 7. Here the CDR3 reads CSTGTSGHNEQFF. Here the CDR3 DNA reads TGCAGCACAGGGACTAGCGGCCATAATGAGCAGTTCTTC.

The CDR3 loop reads CASSRGQEFQNEAFF. The CDR3 nucleotides are TGCGCCAGCAGCAGGGGACAGGAGTTTCAGAATGAAGCTTTCTTT. The chain couples TRBV5-1 to TRBJ1-1, with 8 positions matching TRBD1. Germline V gene data show CDR1 as SGHRS and CDR2 as YFSETQ. This CDR3 is built from 15 residues. J gave up 7 bases and V 4 bases, and 12 bases lay outside the gene matches.

The chain uses TRBV5-8 and TRBJ2-2; 11 bases agree with TRBD2. The V gene's germline CDR1 is SGHTS and CDR2 YDEGEE. V was pared by 4 bases and J by 6 bases, with 8 bases of the junction left unmatched. The CDR3 totals 16 residues. CDR3 residues: CASSPLAGGSPGELFF. CDR3 bases: TGTGCCAGCAGCCCCTTAGCGGGGGGGTCTCCCGGGGAGCTGTTTTTT. The full variable domain, rest sourced from reference TRBV5-8 and TRBJ2-2, is EAGVTQSPTHLIKTRGQQATLRCSPISGHTSVYWYQQALGLGLQFLLWYDEGEERNRGNFPPRFSGRQFPNYSSELNVNALELEDSALYLCASSPLAGGSPGELFFGEGSRLTVL.

This chain joins TRBV10-3 and TRBJ2-7; 7 bases are shared with TRBD1. Germline-derived CDR1 and CDR2 are ENHRY and SYGVKD. The junction had 4 bases not matched to a gene; V was cut back by 10 bases and J by 4 bases. CDR3 length: 11 amino acids. CDR3 residues: CATTGEYEQYF. CDR3 DNA: TGTGCCACCACAGGGGAATACGAGCAGTACTTC.

This sequence joins TRBV27 and TRBJ2-5; D gene uncertain. CDR1 is MNHEY, CDR2 SMNVEV, per germline (reference sequence). This CDR3 comprises 13 residues. Trimming took 2 bases from V and 2 from J, leaving 6 bases between them. The CDR3 is CASSLAQQETQYF. CDR3 sequence (DNA): TGTGCCAGCAGTTTAGCCCAGCAAGAGACCCAGTACTTC.

The chain carries TRBV4-1 and TRBJ2-2; 7 bases line up with TRBD1. CDR1 is MGHRA and CDR2 is YSYEKL in the germline V gene. The CDR3 is made up of 15 amino acids. Trimming at V came to 1 base and at J to 6 bases, leaving 5 bases not matched to a gene. CDR3 in amino acids: CASSQVETGSGELFF. The CDR3 region has the DNA TGCGCCAGCAGCCAAGTCGAGACAGGGTCCGGGGAGCTGTTTTTT.

V and J are TRBV5-4 and TRBJ2-1; 15 nucleotides agree with TRBD2. The CDR3 loop spans 19 amino acids. Unmatched junction bases numbered 10, after V lost 4 bases and J lost 2 bases. The V gene's germline CDR1 is SGHNT and CDR2 YYREEE (reference sequence). This chain's CDR3 is CASSPGLAGGNPAYNEQFF. CDR3 nucleotides: TGTGCCAGCAGCCCGGGACTAGCGGGAGGTAATCCGGCCTACAATGAGCAGTTCTTC. Variable domain in full (rest from reference TRBV5-4 and TRBJ2-1): ETGVTQSPTHLIKTRGQQVTLRCSSQSGHNTVSWYQQALGQGPQFIFQYYREEENGRGNFPPRFSGLQFPNYSSELNVNALELDDSALYLCASSPGLAGGNPAYNEQFFGPGTRLTVL.